The 10 T cell receptor beta chains below all came from one sample that was sequenced in a study of human T cells and chemical hapten exposure. Time point here: patch test 3, about 24 weeks after DPC sensitization. Regarding treatment: therapeutic diphenylcyclopropenone sensitization with weekly scalp DPC. TCRdb reprocessed the RACE reads with MiXCR, giving one entry per CDR3 protein. Among just under 65,000 distinct CDR3 sequences listed, roughly 9.6% were seen once. Source: whole blood, taken in connection with sensitization to the hapten diphenylcyclopropenone (DPC). These receptors originate from a woman aged 25 to 39 with alopecia areata. Some clones in this sample may be carry-over from other donors' samples.

This clonotype was picked up a small number of times. In DNA form, the CDR3 reads TGTGCCAGCAGCTTGTTCGCCCAAGAGACCCAGTACTTC. Translation gives CASSLFAQETQYF. The chain combines TRBV7-9 with TRBJ2-5; D call uncertain. The CDR3 sequence is 13 residues long. The germline V and J ends were trimmed by 3 bases and 1 base, with 6 bases remaining between them. In germline, CDR1 is SEHNR, CDR2 FQNEAQ (reference sequence).

This clonotype has a count of ten or more. The chain is built from TRBV18 and TRBJ2-7, with D unresolved. CDR1 and CDR2 from the germline V gene are KGHSH and LQKENI. This CDR3 region has 14 residues. V was cut by 0 bases and J by 3 bases, with 9 bases left in between. CDR3 coding DNA: TGTGCCAGCTCACCACCAGGGAAGCTCTACGAGCAGTACTTC. Amino acids: CASSPPGKLYEQYF.

This clonotype has at least ten counts. The genes are TRBV14 and TRBJ2-6; no firm D call. Deletions cut 3 bases from V and 1 base from J, with 7 bases between. The CDR3 has 15 residues. Germline V CDR1 and CDR2: SGHDN, FVKESK. The CDR3 spells CASSHRGSGANVLTF. The CDR3 nucleotides read TGTGCCAGCAGCCATCGTGGATCTGGGGCCAACGTCCTGACTTTC. The whole variable domain, filled in from reference TRBV14 and TRBJ2-6, reads EAGVTQFPSHSVIEKGQTVTLRCDPISGHDNLYWYRRVMGKEIKFLLHFVKESKQDESGMPNNRFLAERTGGTYSTLKVQPAELEDSGVYFCASSHRGSGANVLTFGAGSRLTVL.

The sample holds many counts of this clonotype. CDR3 DNA sequence: TGTGCCACCAGCAGAGATGGAGGGGCTGGAAACACCATATATTTT. Translating gives CATSRDGGAGNTIYF. V and J are TRBV15 and TRBJ1-3, with D tentatively TRBD1 (5 bases). The CDR3 is 15 residues long. V was pared by 0 bases and J by 2 bases, with 8 bases between. Germline assignment: CDR1 LNHNV and CDR2 YYDKDF (reference sequence).

This clonotype has ten or more counts. J is TRBJ2-5 and V is TRBV7-9; perhaps D is TRBD1 or TRBD2 (5 bases each). CDR3 size: 15 residues. Trimming stripped 6 bases from V and 3 bases from J, with 17 bases between. Germline V lookup: CDR1 SEHNR, CDR2 FQNEAQ (reference sequence). The CDR3 region is CASRIAGGREETQYF. DNA for the CDR3: TGTGCCAGCAGAATAGCTGGGGGTCGCGAAGAGACCCAGTACTTC.

This clonotype was counted a few times. The chain is built from TRBV28 and TRBJ2-7; 9 bases match TRBD1. Per germline, CDR1 MDHEN and CDR2 SYDVKM. J lost 5 bases, V lost 6 bases, and 11 bases had no gene match. The CDR3 spans 15 residues. CDR3 nucleotide sequence: TGTGCCAGCAGAGAACAAGGGACAGGGAGGAACGAGCAGTACTTC. This gives the protein CASREQGTGRNEQYF.

The V call is TRBV29-1, the J call TRBJ2-5, with D perhaps TRBD1 (6 bases). Germline CDR1 SQVTM, CDR2 ANQGSEA. The CDR3 has 13 residues. The germline V and J ends were trimmed by 4 bases and 1 base, with 10 bases remaining between them. Written as DNA, the CDR3 is TGCAGCGTTGCGGACAGCCCCCAAGAGACCCAGTACTTC. This codes for CSVADSPQETQYF.

This clonotype was found many times. The gene calls are TRBV28 and TRBJ2-7, with D possibly TRBD1 on 6 matching bases. This CDR3 has 16 amino acids. The V and J ends lost 1 base and 2 bases respectively, with 15 bases between them. Germline CDR1 MDHEN, CDR2 SYDVKM. CDR3 sequence: CASSLSALGTPYEQYF. The CDR3 DNA reads TGTGCCAGCAGTTTATCTGCTCTTGGGACACCCTACGAGCAGTACTTC.

This clonotype was seen more than once but under ten times. The chain uses TRBV20-1 and TRBJ2-5; D tentatively fits TRBD1 or TRBD2 (6 bases each). The CDR3 length is 14 residues. In germline, CDR1 is DFQATT, CDR2 SNEGSKA (reference sequence). Trimming left V 5 bases short and J 5 bases short, with 18 bases between. The chain's CDR3 is CSAGRGQIWETQYF. In DNA form, the CDR3 reads TGCAGTGCTGGCCGGGGGCAGATATGGGAGACCCAGTACTTC.

This clonotype occurred many times. The rearrangement uses TRBV7-2 and TRBJ2-1; D is perhaps TRBD1 (5 bases). V lost 5 bases and J lost 0, with 17 bases in between. This CDR3 comprises 17 residues. CDR1 is SGHTA and CDR2 is FQGNSA in the germline V gene. Here the CDR3 DNA reads TGTGCCAGCAGCCCGAGAGGACACCTGAGCTCCTACAATGAGCAGTTCTTC. It is translated as CASSPRGHLSSYNEQFF.